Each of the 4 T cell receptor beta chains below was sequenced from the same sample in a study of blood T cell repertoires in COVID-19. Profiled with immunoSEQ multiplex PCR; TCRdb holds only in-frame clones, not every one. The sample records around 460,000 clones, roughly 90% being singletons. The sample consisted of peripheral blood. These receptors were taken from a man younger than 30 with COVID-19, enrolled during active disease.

DNA for the CDR3: TGTGCCACTTCGGACAGGGACTTCGATCAGCCCCAGCATTTT. It specifies CATSDRDFDQPQHF. The chain has TRBV24-1 and TRBJ1-5; 8 bases map to TRBD1. The V segment lost 10 bases and the J segment 5 bases; nucleotides outside the gene matches: 9. The length of the CDR3 is 14 residues. In germline, CDR1 is KGHDR, CDR2 SFDVKD.

CDR3 nucleotide sequence: TGCGCCAGCAGCCTTGACCAGGGAGCGGGAGTGGGAGATACGCAGTATTTT. This sequence encodes CASSLDQGAGVGDTQYF. The rearrangement links TRBV5-1 to TRBJ2-3; TRBD2 matches 8 bases. Trimming at V came to 4 bases and at J to 5 bases, leaving 15 bases not matched to a gene. CDR3 length equals 17 residues. Germline V gene sequence: CDR1 SGHRS, CDR2 YFSETQ. The full variable domain, in which reference TRBV5-1 and TRBJ2-3 provide the parts outside the CDR3, is KAGVTQTPRYLIKTRGQQVTLSCSPISGHRSVSWYQQTPGQGLQFLFEYFSETQRNKGNFPGRFSGRQFSNSRSEMNVSTLELGDSALYLCASSLDQGAGVGDTQYFGPGTRLTVL.

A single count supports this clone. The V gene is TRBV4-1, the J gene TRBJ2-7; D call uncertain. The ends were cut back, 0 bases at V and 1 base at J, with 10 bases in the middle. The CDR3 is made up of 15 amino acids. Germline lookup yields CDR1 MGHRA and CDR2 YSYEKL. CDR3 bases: TGCGCCAGCAGCCAAGAGTGGGCAGATTCCTACGAGCAGTACTTC. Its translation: CASSQEWADSYEQYF.

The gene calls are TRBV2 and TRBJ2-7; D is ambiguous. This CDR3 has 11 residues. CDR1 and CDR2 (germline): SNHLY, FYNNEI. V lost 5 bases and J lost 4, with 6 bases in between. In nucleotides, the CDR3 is TGTGCCAGCAGTAAGGAGTACGAGCAGTACTTC. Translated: CASSKEYEQYF.